This entry lists 9 T cell receptor beta chains sequenced from one sample in a study of cytomegalovirus exposure and HLA in healthy donors. PCR involved 60 Vbeta and 13 Jbeta primers. TCRdb's table, derived via immunoSEQ multiplex PCR, lists solely in-frame clones and lacks some. The sample shows roughly 140,000 clones, about four fifths of them seen only once. The sequenced sample was PBMCs. All receptors come from a man in his forties or fifties in good health and CMV-seropositive.

V gene TRBV7-2 combines with J gene TRBJ2-5; 9 nucleotides align to TRBD2. Germline CDR1 and CDR2: SGHTA and FQGNSA. With V trimmed by 4 bases and J by 7 bases, 7 bases remained unmatched. This CDR3 is 14 amino acids long. The CDR3 DNA follows: TGTGCCAGCAGCTCCTTAGCGGGAGTGGGGACCCAGTACTTC. This sequence encodes CASSSLAGVGTQYF.

The chain employs TRBV6-6 and TRBJ2-1; a possible D gene is TRBD2 (6 bases). The germline V gene has CDR1 MNHNY and CDR2 SVGAGI (reference sequence). The CDR3 length is 14 residues. The germline V and J ends were trimmed by 0 bases and 10 bases, with 13 bases remaining between them. The CDR3 spells CASSYSASAKEQFF. CDR3 DNA sequence: TGTGCCAGCAGTTACTCGGCTAGCGCCAAGGAGCAGTTCTTC.

This chain joins TRBV6-5 and TRBJ2-1, with 9 bases identical to TRBD2. The V gene's germline CDR1 is MNHEY and CDR2 SVGAGI. J lost 5 bases, V lost 0 bases, and 2 bases had no gene match. The CDR3 length is 15 residues. CDR3 in amino acids: CASSYSVAGDNEQFF. DNA for the CDR3: TGTGCCAGCAGTTACTCGGTAGCGGGGGACAATGAGCAGTTCTTC.

This clone was seen repeatedly, ten times or more. This chain connects TRBV6-6 to TRBJ2-7; weak D call: TRBD2 (6 bases). The germline V gene encodes CDR1 MNHNY and CDR2 SVGAGI (reference sequence). V gave up 7 bases and J gave up 0 bases, with 16 bases separating them. The CDR3 runs 15 residues. The CDR3 sequence: CASIPTGGSSYEQYF. The CDR3, as DNA: TGTGCCAGCATCCCGACCGGGGGTAGCTCCTACGAGCAGTACTTC.

This clone has more than one count but fewer than ten. V gene TRBV4-1 combines with J gene TRBJ2-3; 9 bases align to TRBD1. Trimming took 3 bases from V and 5 from J; bases not matched to a gene: 6. Germline CDR1 reads MGHRA; CDR2 reads YSYEKL. The CDR3 consists of 15 residues. The CDR3, as DNA: TGCGCCAGCAGCCACCCGGACAGGGGCAGAGATACGCAGTATTTT. Protein product: CASSHPDRGRDTQYF.

With respect to this clone: The same CDR3 can be traced to other DNA sequences in this sample. V is TRBV5-1 and J is TRBJ2-3; 7 bases match TRBD1. The V gene's germline CDR1 is SGHRS and CDR2 YFSETQ. The CDR3 runs to 15 residues. J gave up 2 bases and V 0 bases, and 3 bases lay outside the gene matches. For the CDR3, the DNA is TGCGCCAGCAGCTTGGGACAGGGCCCCACAGATACGCAGTATTTT. Protein product: CASSLGQGPTDTQYF.

CDR3 in DNA: TGCGCCAGCAGCCAAGTCCAGGGGGGTGGCTACACCTTC. Translation gives CASSQVQGGGYTF. This chain uses TRBV4-1 with TRBJ1-2, with 7 positions matching TRBD1. The CDR3 loop spans 13 amino acids. Trimming removed 1 base from V and 7 bases from J; junction bases left unmatched: 3. Germline V lookup: CDR1 MGHRA, CDR2 YSYEKL.

The CDR3 region has the DNA TGTGCCGCGAAACAGGGCCAGGGCTCACCCCTCCACTTT. Encoded protein: CAAKQGQGSPLHF. V usage is TRBV10-3 and J usage is TRBJ1-6; maybe TRBD1 (6 bases). Germline CDR1 ENHRY, CDR2 SYGVKD. This CDR3 is 13 amino acids long. V dropped 11 bases and J dropped 10 bases, with 18 bases sitting between them.

The chain has TRBV4-1 and TRBJ1-5, with a weak D call TRBD1 (6 bases). Germline V gene sequence: CDR1 MGHRA, CDR2 YSYEKL. The CDR3 is 16 residues long. The V and J ends lost 0 bases and 7 bases respectively, with 16 bases between them. The CDR3 protein is CASSQDYQGSEQPQHF. For the CDR3, the DNA is TGCGCCAGCAGCCAAGATTACCAGGGGTCTGAACAGCCCCAGCATTTT.